This is a list of T cell receptor beta chains from one sample in a study of T cell repertoires in breast cancer. From the emulsion pairing reads, TCRdb called clonotypes with MiXCR, one entry per CDR3 protein. The sample shows 3,500 to 4,500 distinct CDR3 sequences, 35% of them seen only once. Source material: CD8+ T cells. These receptors were obtained from a pool of human donors with breast cancer or a healthy control (not recorded which). The CDR3 runs from the conserved cysteine through the conserved F or W. A D gene is named only where the DNA matches it firmly. The size field is filled for only some rows; it gives once, few, many or a size class.

NA TRBJ2-7 medium-sized TRBV28 TGTGCCAGCTATCAGAAAGCCTACGAGCAGTACTTC CASYQKAYEQYF
NA TRBJ2-5 medium-sized TRBV18 TGTGCCAGCTCCCGGGACTCCGTAGAGACCCAGTACTTC CASSRDSVETQYF
TRBD1 TRBJ2-7 NA TRBV20-1 TGCAGCTCTTCCGGGACAGGGGTTTTCTACGAGCGGTACTTC CSSSGTGVFYERYF
NA TRBJ2-2 NA TRBV6-1 TGTGCCAGCAGTCTCGGACCGATCTCGGGGGAGCTGTTTTTT CASSLGPISGELFF
TRBD1 TRBJ2-7 NA TRBV4-1 TGCGCCAGCAGCCCCGAGACAGGGATGTCCTACAAGCAGTACTTC CASSPETGMSYKQYF
NA TRBJ2-1 NA TRBV15 TGTGCCACCAGCAGAGATGGGGGAAACAATGAGCAGTTCTTC CATSRDGGNNEQFF
NA TRBJ1-2 NA TRBV19 TGTGCCAGTAGTATAGCCGGACAGTACTATGGCTACACCTTC CASSIAGQYYGYTF
NA TRBJ1-6 medium-sized TRBV28 TGTGCCAGCAGTTTCGGCGATGCACCCCTCCACTTT CASSFGDAPLHF
NA TRBJ1-2 few TRBV15 TGTGCCACCAGCAGTTCCCGGGACCTAGGGAGATTGATCTACACCTTC CATSSSRDLGRLIYTF
TRBD1 TRBJ1-1 NA TRBV6-1 TGTGCCAGCAGTGAAGCGGCAGGGGGCCTAATTGAAGCTTTCTTT CASSEAAGGLIEAFF
TRBD1 TRBJ2-1 medium-sized TRBV6-5 TGTGCCAGCAGTTACTCGAAAAGGCGGGACAGGGTACAGTTCTTC CASSYSKRRDRVQFF
NA TRBJ1-3 few TRBV7-2 TGTGCCAGCGGGAGCTCTGGAAGCACCATATATTTT CASGSSGSTIYF
NA TRBJ1-6 many TRBV2 TGTGCCAGCAGTTCTACGGGACCCAATTCACCCCTCCACTTT CASSSTGPNSPLHF